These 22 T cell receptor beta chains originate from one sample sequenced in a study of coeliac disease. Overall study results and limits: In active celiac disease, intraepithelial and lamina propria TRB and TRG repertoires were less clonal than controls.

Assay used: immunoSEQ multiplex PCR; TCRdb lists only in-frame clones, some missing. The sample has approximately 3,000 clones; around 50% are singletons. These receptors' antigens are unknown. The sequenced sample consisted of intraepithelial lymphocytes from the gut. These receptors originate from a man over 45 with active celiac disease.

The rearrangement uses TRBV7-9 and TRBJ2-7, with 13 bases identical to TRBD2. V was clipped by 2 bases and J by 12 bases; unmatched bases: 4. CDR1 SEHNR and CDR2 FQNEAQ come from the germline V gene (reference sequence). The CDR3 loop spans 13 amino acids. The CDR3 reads CASSLTSGGDRYF. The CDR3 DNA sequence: TGTGCCAGCAGCTTAACTAGCGGGGGGGATCGGTACTTC.

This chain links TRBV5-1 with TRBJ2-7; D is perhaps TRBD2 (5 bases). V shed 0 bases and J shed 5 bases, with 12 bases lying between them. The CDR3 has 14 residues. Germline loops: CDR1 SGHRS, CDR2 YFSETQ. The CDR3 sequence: CASSLVLRENEQYF. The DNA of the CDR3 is TGCGCCAGCAGCTTGGTATTGAGGGAGAACGAGCAGTACTTC.

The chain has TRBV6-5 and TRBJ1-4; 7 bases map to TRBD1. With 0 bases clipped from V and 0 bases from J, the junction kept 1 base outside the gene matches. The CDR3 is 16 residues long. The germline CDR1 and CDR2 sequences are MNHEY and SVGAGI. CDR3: CASSYSQGATNEKLFF. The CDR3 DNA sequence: TGTGCCAGCAGTTACTCCCAGGGGGCAACTAATGAAAAACTGTTTTTT.

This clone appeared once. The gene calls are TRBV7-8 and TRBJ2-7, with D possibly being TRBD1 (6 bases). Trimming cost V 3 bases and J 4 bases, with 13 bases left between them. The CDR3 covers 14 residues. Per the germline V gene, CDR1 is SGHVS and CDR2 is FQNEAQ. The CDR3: CASSLDRRYYEQYV. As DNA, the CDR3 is TGTGCCAGCAGCTTGGACAGACGCTATTACGAGCAGTACGTC.

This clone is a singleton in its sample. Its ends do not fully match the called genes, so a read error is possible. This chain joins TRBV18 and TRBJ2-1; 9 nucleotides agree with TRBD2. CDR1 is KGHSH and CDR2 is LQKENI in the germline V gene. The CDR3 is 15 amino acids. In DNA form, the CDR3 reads TGTGCCAGCTCGCCACGGACTAGCGCATACAATGAGCAGTTCTTC. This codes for CASSPRTSAYNEQFF.

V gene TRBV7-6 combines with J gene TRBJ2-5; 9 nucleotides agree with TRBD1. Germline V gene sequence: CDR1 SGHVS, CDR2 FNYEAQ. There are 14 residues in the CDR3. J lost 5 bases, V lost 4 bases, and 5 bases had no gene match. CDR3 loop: CASSSGTGSETQYF. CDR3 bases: TGTGCCAGCAGCTCGGGGACAGGGAGCGAGACCCAGTACTTC.

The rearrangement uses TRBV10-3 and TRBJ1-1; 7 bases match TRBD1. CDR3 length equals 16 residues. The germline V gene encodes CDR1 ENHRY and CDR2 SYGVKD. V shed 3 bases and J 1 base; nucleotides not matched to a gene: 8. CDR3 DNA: TGTGCCATCAGTGACCCCAAGGGGGCGGGGAACACTGAAGCTTTCTTT. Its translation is CAISDPKGAGNTEAFF.

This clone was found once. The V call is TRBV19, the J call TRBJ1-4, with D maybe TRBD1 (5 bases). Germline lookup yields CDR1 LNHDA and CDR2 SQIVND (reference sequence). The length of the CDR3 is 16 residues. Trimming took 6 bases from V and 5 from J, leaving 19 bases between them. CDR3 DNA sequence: TGTGCCAGTAGCATTGGTCCGACGGGACTCAATGAAAAACTGTTTTTT. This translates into CASSIGPTGLNEKLFF.

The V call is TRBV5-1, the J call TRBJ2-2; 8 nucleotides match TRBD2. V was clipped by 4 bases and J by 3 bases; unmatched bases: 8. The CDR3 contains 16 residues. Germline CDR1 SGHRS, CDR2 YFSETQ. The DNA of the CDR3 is TGCGCCAGCAGCACTGGACTAGCCCAGTACACCGGGGAGCTGTTTTTT. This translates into CASSTGLAQYTGELFF.

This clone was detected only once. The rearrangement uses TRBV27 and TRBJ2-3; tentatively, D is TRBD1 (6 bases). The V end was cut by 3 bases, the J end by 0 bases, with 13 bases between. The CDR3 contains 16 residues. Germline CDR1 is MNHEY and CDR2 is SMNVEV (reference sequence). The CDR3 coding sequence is TGTGCCAGCAGTTTGTTCAGGGGTTTCAGCACAGATACGCAGTATTTT. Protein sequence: CASSLFRGFSTDTQYF.

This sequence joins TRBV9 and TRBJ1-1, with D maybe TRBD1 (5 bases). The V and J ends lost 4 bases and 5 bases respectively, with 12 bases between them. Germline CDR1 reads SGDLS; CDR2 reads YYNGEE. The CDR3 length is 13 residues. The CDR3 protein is CASSYGGGTEAFF. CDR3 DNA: TGTGCCAGCAGCTACGGGGGGGGGACTGAAGCTTTCTTT.

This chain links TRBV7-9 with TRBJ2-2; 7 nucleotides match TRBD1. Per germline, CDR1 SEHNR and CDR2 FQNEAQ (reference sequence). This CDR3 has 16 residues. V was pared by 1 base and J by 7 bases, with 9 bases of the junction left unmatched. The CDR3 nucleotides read TGTGCCAGCAGCTTAGGGCTACAGGGGAGTCACGGGGAGCTGTTTTTT. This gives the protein CASSLGLQGSHGELFF.

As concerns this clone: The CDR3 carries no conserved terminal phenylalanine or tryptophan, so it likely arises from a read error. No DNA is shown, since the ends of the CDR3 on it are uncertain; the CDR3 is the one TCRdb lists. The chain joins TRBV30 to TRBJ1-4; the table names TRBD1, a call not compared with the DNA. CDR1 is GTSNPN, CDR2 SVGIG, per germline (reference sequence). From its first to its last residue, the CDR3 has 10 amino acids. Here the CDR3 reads CVGCLRLGCS.

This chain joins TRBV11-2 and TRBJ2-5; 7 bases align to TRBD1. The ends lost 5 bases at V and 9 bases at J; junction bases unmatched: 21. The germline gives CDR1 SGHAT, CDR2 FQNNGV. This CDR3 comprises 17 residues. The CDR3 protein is CASSPHPRDRARESQYF. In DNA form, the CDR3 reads TGTGCCAGCAGCCCACACCCCCGGGACAGAGCCAGGGAGTCCCAGTACTTC.

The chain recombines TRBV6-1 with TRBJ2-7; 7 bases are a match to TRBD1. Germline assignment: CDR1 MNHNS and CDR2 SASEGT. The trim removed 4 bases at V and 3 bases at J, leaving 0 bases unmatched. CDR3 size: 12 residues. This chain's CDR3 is CASSGDSYEQYF. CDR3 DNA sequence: TGTGCCAGCAGTGGGGACAGCTACGAGCAGTACTTC.

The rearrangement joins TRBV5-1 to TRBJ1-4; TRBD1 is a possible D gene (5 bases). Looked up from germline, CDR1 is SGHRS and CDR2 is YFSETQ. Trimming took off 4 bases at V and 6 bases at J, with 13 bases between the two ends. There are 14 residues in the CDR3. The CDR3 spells CASSPGGFDEKLFF. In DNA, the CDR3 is TGCGCCAGCAGCCCCGGGGGTTTCGATGAAAAACTGTTTTTT.

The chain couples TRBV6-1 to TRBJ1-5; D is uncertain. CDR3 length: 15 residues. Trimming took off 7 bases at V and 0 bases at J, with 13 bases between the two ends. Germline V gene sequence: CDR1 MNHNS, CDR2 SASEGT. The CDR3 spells CASNPFPGSNQPQHF. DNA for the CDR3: TGTGCCAGCAATCCATTTCCAGGTAGCAATCAGCCCCAGCATTTT.

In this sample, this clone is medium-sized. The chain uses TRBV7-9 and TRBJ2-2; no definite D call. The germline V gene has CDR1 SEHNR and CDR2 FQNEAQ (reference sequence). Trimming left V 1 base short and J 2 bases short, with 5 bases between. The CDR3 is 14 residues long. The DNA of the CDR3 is TGTGCCAGCAGCTTAGGTCTTAACACCGGGGAGCTGTTTTTT. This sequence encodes CASSLGLNTGELFF.

This chain's CDR3 is CASSLAGQGNYGYTF. CDR3 coding DNA: TGTGCCAGCAGCTTAGCGGGACAGGGGAACTATGGCTACACCTTC. The chain is built from TRBV7-8 and TRBJ1-2, with 10 bases identical to TRBD1. The CDR3 runs to 15 residues. From germline, CDR1 is SGHVS and CDR2 FQNEAQ. The ends lost 0 bases at V and 2 bases at J; junction bases unmatched: 0.

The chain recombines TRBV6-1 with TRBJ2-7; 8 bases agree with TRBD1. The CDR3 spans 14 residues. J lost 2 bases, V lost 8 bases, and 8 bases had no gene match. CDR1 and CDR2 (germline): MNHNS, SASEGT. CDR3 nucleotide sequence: TGTGCCAGCGAGATCGGACAGGGACCCTACGAGCAGTACTTC. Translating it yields CASEIGQGPYEQYF.

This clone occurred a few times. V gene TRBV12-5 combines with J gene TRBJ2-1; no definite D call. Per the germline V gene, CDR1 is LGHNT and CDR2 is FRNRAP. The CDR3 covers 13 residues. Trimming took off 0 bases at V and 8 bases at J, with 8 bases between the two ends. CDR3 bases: TGTGCTAGTGGTTTGGTCATTGGCTATGAGCAGTTCTTC. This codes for CASGLVIGYEQFF.

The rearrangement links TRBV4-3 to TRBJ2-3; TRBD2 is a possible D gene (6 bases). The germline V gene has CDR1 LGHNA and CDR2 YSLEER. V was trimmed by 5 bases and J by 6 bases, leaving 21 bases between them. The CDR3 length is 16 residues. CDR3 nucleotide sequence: TGCGCCAGCAGCACGACTAGTCATATTTTAGCGGATACGCAGTATTTT. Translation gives CASSTTSHILADTQYF.